The present T cell receptor (beta chain) was sequenced within a study of T-cell reconstitution after alpha-beta-depleted transplantation in children. Unique molecular identifiers tagged the TCRbeta library. TCRdb called the PCR reads again in MiXCR, with one record for every CDR3 protein. The sample has about 690,000 distinct CDR3 sequences, 16% seen once. Source: PBMCs from the stem cell graft donor, taken from the stem cell graft. The clonotype was recovered from a human donor who donated a stem cell graft to a child with acute myeloid leukemia.

The CDR3 loop is CSARGARDNQPQHF. The CDR3 region has the DNA TGCAGTGCTAGAGGGGCCAGGGACAATCAGCCCCAGCATTTT. J is TRBJ1-5 and V is TRBV20-1, with D perhaps matching TRBD1 (5 bases). V shed 1 base and J shed 3 bases, with 10 bases lying between them. Per germline, CDR1 DFQATT and CDR2 SNEGSKA (reference sequence). This CDR3 comprises 14 residues.